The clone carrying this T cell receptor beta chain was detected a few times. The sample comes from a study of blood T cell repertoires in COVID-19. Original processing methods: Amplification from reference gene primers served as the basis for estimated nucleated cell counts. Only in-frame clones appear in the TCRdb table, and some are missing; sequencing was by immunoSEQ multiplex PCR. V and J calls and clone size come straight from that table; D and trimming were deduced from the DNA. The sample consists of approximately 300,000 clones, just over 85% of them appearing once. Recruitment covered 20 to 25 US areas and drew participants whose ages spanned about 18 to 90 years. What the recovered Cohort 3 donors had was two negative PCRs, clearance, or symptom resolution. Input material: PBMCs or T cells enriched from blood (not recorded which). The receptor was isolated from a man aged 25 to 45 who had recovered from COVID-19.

In DNA form, the CDR3 reads TGTGCCAGCAGCTTCGGACTTAAAGAGACCCAGTACTTC. Translated: CASSFGLKETQYF. The chain combines TRBV7-8 with TRBJ2-5, with D tentatively TRBD2 (5 bases). Germline assignment: CDR1 SGHVS and CDR2 FQNEAQ. The CDR3 length is 13 residues. Trimming shortened V by 3 bases and J by 3 bases, and 8 bases separated the two germline ends.